The rows below give T cell receptor beta chains drawn from one sample of a study of cytomegalovirus exposure and HLA in healthy donors. Data came from immunoSEQ multiplex PCR; TCRdb stores just in-frame clones and leaves some out. The sample lists 90,000 to 150,000 clones, about 8.6% occurring once. Sequenced material: PBMCs. The receptors were sampled from a woman aged 40 to 50 in good health and CMV-seropositive. Both conserved end residues are part of each CDR3.

cdr3_aa: CASSDPSSGANVLTF; v_call: TRBV2
cdr3_aa: CASSLEGRETQYF; v_call: TRBV5-6
cdr3_aa: CASSSARQGWTEAFF; v_call: TRBV6-6
cdr3_aa: CAWSGETGNTGELFF; v_call: TRBV30
cdr3_aa: CATADPGTVEQYF; v_call: TRBV27
cdr3_aa: CASSPLGTSGGVNTGELFF; v_call: TRBV14
cdr3_aa: CASSFGVAGGQRNEQFF; v_call: TRBV27
cdr3_aa: CASSIEAQPQHF; v_call: TRBV19
cdr3_aa: CASSSSTGTDTQYF; v_call: TRBV6-5
cdr3_aa: CASSSQHNQPQHF; v_call: TRBV19